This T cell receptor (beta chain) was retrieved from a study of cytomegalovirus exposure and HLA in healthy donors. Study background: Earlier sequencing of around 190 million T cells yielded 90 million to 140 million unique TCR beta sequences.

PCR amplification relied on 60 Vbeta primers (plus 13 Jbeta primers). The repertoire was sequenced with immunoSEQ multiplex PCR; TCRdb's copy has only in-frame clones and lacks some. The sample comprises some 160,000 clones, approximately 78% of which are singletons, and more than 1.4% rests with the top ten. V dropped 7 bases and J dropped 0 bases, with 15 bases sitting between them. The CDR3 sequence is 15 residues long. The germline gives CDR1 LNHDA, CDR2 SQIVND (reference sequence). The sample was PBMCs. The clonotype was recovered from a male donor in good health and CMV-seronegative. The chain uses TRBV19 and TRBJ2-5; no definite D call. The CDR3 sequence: CASKPSNVYQETQYF. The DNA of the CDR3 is TGTGCCAGTAAACCCTCTAACGTGTACCAAGAGACCCAGTACTTC. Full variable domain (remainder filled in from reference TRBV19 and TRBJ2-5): DGGITQSPKYLFRKEGQNVTLSCEQNLNHDAMYWYRQDPGQGLRLIYYSQIVNDFQKGDIAEGYSVSREKKESFPLTVTSAQKNPTAFYLCASKPSNVYQETQYFGPGTRLLVL.